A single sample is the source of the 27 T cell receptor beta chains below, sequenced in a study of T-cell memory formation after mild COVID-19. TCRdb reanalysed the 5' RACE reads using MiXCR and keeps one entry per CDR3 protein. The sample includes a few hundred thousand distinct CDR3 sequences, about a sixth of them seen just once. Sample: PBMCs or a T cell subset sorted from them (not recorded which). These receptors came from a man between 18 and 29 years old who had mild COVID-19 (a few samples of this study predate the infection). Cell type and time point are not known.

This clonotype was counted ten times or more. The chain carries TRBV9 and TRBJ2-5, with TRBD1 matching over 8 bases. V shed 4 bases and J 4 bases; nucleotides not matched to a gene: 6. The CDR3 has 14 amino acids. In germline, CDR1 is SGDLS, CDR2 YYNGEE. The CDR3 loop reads CASSPGQGRETQYF. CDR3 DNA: TGTGCCAGCAGCCCCGGACAGGGCCGAGAGACCCAGTACTTC. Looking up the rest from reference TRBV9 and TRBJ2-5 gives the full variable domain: DSGVTQTPKHLITATGQRVTLRCSPRSGDLSVYWYQQSLDQGLQFLIQYYNGEERAKGNILERFSAQQFPDLHSELNLSSLELGDSALYFCASSPGQGRETQYFGPGTRLLVL.

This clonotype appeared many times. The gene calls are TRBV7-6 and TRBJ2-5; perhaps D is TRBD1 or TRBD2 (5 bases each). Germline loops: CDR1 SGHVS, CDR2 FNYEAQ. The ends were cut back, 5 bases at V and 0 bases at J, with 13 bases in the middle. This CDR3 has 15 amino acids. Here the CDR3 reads CASSAVRGHQETQYF. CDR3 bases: TGTGCCAGCAGCGCCGTGAGGGGACACCAAGAGACCCAGTACTTC.

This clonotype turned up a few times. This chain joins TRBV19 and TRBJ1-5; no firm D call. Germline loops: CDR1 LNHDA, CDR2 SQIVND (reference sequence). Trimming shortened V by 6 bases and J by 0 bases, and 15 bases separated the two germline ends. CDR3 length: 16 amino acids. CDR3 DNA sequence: TGTGCCAGTAGGGACCCCCTACGTGGTAGCAATCAGCCCCAGCATTTT. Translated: CASRDPLRGSNQPQHF.

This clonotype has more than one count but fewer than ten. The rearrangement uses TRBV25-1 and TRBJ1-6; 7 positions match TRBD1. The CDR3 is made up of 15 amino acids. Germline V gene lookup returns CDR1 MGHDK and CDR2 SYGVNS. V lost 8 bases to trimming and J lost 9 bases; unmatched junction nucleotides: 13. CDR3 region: CASLPSTGTSSPLHF. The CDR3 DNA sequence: TGTGCCAGCTTACCATCGACAGGGACGAGTTCACCCCTCCACTTT.

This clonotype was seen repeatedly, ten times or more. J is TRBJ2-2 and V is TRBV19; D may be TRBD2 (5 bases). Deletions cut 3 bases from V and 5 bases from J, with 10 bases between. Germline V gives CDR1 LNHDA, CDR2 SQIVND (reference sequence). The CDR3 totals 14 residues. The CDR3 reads CASSISVLTGELFF. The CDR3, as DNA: TGTGCCAGTAGTATTAGCGTCTTGACCGGGGAGCTGTTTTTT.

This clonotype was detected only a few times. DNA for the CDR3: TGTGCCAGCAGCGAGGTGACAAATTACCAAGAGACCCAGTACTTC. Its translation is CASSEVTNYQETQYF. This chain links TRBV7-8 with TRBJ2-5; D not resolved. The germline V and J ends were trimmed by 5 bases and 0 bases, with 13 bases remaining between them. Germline V gene lookup returns CDR1 SGHVS and CDR2 FQNEAQ. This CDR3 is 15 amino acids long.

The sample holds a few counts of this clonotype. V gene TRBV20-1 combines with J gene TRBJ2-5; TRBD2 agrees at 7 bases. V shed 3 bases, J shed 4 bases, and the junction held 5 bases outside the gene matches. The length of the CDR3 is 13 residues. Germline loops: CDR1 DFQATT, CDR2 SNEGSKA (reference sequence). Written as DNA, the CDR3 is TGCAGTGCTAGGAGACTAGCAATAGAGACCCAGTACTTC. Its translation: CSARRLAIETQYF.

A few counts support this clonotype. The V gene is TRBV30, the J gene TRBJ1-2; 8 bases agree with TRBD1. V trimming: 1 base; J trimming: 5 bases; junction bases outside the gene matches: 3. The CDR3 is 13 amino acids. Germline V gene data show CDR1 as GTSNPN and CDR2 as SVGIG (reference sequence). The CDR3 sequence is CAWSGTGTYGYTF. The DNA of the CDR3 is TGTGCCTGGAGTGGGACAGGGACTTATGGCTACACCTTC.

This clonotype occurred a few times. Here the CDR3 reads CASSGTGTGIPGELFF. In nucleotides, the CDR3 is TGTGCCAGCAGCGGCACCGGGACAGGGATCCCCGGGGAGCTGTTTTTT. The V gene is TRBV7-2, the J gene TRBJ2-2; 9 nucleotides match TRBD1. The germline V gene has CDR1 SGHTA and CDR2 FQGNSA. V trimming: 5 bases; J trimming: 6 bases; junction bases outside the gene matches: 10. This CDR3 is built from 16 residues.

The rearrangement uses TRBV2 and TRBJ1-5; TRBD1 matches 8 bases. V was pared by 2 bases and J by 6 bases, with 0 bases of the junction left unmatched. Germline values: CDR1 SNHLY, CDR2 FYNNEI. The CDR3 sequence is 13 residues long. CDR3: CASSEQGAQPQHF. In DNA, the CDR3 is TGTGCCAGCAGTGAACAGGGGGCTCAGCCCCAGCATTTT.

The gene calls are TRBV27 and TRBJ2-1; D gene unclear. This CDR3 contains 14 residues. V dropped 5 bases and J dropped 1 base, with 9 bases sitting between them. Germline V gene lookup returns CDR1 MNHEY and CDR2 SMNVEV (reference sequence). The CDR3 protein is CASSQGISYNEQFF. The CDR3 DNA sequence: TGTGCCAGCAGTCAAGGTATATCCTACAATGAGCAGTTCTTC.

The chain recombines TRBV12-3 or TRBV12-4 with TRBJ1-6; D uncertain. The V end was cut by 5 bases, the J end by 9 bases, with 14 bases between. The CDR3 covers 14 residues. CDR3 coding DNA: TGTGCCAGCAGTACGGGAGCAAGTGGTTCACCCCTCCACTTT. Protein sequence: CASSTGASGSPLHF.

This CDR3 reads CASSYAPAGGGTQYF. The CDR3 region has the DNA TGTGCCAGCAGTTACGCTCCGGCTGGAGGGGGGACCCAGTACTTC. The rearrangement joins TRBV6-5 to TRBJ2-5; D is possibly TRBD1 or TRBD2 (6 bases each). CDR3 length: 15 amino acids. Trimming pared 2 bases from V and 7 bases from J, leaving 17 bases between. Germline lookup yields CDR1 MNHEY and CDR2 SVGAGI.

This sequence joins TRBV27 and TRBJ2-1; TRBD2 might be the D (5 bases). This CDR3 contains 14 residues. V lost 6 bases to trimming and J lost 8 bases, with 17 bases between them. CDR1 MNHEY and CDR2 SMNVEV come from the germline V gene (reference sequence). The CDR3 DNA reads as TGTGCCAGCAGCCTTGCGGGCTCGAACCATGAGCAGTTCTTC. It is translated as CASSLAGSNHEQFF.

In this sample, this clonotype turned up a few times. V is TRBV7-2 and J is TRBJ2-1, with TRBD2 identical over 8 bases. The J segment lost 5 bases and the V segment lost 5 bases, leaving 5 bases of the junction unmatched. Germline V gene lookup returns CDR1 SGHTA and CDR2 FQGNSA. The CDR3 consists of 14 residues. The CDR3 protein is CASSPRTSHNEQFF. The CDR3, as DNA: TGTGCCAGCAGCCCCCGGACTAGCCACAATGAGCAGTTCTTC.

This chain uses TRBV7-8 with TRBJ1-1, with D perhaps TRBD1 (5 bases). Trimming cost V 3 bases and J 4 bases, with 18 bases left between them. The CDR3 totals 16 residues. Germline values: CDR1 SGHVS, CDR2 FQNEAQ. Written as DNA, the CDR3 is TGTGCCAGCAGCTTTATGCCGTCCACGGGGGGCACTGAAGCTTTCTTT. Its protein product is CASSFMPSTGGTEAFF.

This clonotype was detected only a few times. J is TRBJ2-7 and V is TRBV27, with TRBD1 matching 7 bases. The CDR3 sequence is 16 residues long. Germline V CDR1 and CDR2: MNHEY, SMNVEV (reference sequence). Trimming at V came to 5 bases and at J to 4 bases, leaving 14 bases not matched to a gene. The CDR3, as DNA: TGTGCCAGCAGTCCCCTTACAGGGGTTAGAGTTTACGAGCAGTACTTC. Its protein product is CASSPLTGVRVYEQYF.

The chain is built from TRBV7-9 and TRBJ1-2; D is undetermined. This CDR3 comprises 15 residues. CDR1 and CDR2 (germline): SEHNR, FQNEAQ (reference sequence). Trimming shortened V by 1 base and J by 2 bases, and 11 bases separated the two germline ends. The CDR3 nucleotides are TGTGCCAGCAGCTTAGGCCCTGGAGGGAACTATGGCTACACCTTC. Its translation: CASSLGPGGNYGYTF. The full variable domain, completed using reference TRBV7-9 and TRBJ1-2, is DTGVSQNPRHKITKRGQNVTFRCDPISEHNRLYWYRQTLGQGPEFLTYFQNEAQLEKSRLLSDRFSAERPKGSFSTLEIQRTEQGDSAMYLCASSLGPGGNYGYTFGSGTRLTVV.

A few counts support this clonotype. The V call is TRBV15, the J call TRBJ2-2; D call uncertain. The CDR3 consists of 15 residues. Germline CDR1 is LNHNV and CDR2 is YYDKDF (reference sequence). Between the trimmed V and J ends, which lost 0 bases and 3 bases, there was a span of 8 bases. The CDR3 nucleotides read TGTGCCACCAGCAGAGAACCAAAGGACACCGGGGAGCTGTTTTTT. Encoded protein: CATSREPKDTGELFF.

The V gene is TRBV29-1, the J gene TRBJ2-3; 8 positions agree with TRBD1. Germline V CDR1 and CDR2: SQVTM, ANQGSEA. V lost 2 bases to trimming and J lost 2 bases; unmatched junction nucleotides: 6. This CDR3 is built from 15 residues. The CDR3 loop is CSVEILGQDTDTQYF. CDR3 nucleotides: TGCAGCGTTGAAATACTGGGACAGGACACAGATACGCAGTATTTT.

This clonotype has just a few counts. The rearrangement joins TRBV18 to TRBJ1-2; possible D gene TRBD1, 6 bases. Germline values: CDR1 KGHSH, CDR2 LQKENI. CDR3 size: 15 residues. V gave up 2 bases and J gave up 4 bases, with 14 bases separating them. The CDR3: CASSPGAGDGYGYTF. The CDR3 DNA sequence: TGTGCCAGCTCACCAGGGGCAGGGGACGGCTATGGCTACACCTTC.

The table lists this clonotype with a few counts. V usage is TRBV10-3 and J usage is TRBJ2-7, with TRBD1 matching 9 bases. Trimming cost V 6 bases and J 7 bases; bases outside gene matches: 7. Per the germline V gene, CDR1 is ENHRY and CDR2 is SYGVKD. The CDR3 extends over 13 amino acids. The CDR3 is CAISPGQGAEQYV. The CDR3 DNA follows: TGTGCCATCAGCCCGGGACAGGGTGCGGAGCAGTACGTC.

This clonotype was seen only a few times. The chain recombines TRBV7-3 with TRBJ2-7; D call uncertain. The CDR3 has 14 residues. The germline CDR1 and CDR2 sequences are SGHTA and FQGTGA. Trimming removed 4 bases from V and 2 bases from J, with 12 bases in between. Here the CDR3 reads CASSSAAAPYEQYF. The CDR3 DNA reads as TGTGCCAGCAGCTCCGCCGCGGCGCCCTACGAGCAGTACTTC.

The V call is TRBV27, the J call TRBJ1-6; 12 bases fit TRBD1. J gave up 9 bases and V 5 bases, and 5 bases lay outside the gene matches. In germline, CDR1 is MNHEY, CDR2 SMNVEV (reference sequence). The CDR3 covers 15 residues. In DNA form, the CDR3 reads TGTGCCAGCAGTAGACCGGGACAGGGGGCTTCACCCCTCCACTTT. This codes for CASSRPGQGASPLHF.

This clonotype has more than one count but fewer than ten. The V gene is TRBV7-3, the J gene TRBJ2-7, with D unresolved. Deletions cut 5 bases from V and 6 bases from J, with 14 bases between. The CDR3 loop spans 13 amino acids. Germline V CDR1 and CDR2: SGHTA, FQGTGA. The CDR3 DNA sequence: TGTGCCAGCAGCCCCGGGCTATCGTCCGAGCAGTACTTC. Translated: CASSPGLSSEQYF.

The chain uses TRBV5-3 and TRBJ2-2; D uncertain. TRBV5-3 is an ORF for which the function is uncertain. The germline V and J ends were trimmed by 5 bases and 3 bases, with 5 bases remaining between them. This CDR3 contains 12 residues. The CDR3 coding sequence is TGTGCCAGAAGTTCGGACACCGGGGAGCTGTTTTTT. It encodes CARSSDTGELFF.

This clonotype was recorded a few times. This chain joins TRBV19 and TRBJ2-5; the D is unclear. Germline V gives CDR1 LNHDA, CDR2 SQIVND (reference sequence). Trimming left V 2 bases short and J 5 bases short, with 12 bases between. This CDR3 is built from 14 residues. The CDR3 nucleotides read TGTGCCAGTAGTATACACTCGAGAATGGAGACCCAGTACTTC. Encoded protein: CASSIHSRMETQYF.